The clone carrying this T cell receptor beta chain was recorded a few times. Germline CDR1 GTSNPN, CDR2 SVGIG (reference sequence). V lost 3 bases and J lost 7, with 12 bases in between. The CDR3 has 12 amino acids. The data stem from a study of radiotherapy plus CTLA-4 blockade in lung cancer. The repertoire was sequenced with immunoSEQ multiplex PCR; TCRdb's copy has only in-frame clones and lacks some. The table has roughly 120,000 clones, about 83% seen once. The V gene is TRBV30, the J gene TRBJ2-5; D is undetermined. Sample: peripheral blood, taken from a patient treated with radiotherapy plus ipilimumab. The source of this sequence is a human donor with non-small cell lung cancer who had a partial response to radiotherapy plus ipilimumab. In DNA form, the CDR3 reads TGTGCCTGGAGCGGCGGATCGGGGACCCAGTACTTC. Residues: CAWSGGSGTQYF. Complete variable domain (other parts from reference TRBV30 and TRBJ2-5): SQTIHQWPATLVQPVGSPLSLECTVEGTSNPNLYWYRQAAGRGLQLLFYSVGIGQISSEVPQNLSASRPQDRQFILSSKKLLLSDSGFYLCAWSGGSGTQYFGPGTRLLVL.